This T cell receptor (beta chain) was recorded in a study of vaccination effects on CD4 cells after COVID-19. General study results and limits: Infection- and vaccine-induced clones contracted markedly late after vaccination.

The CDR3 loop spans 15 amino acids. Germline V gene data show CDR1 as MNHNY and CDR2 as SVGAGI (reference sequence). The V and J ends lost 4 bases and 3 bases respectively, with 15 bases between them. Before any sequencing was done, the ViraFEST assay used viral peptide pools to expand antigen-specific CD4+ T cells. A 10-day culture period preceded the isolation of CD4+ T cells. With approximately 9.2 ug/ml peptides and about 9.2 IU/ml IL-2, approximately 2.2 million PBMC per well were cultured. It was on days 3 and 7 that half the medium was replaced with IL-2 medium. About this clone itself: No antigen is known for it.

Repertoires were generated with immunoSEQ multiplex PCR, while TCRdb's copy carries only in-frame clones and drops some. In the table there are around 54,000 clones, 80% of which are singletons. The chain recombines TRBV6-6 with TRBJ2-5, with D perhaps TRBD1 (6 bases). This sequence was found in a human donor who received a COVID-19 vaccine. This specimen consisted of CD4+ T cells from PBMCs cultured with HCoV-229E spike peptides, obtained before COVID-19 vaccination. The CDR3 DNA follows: TGTGCCAGCAGTTCCTCCAGGGGTTGGGAAGAGACCCAGTACTTC. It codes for CASSSSRGWEETQYF.